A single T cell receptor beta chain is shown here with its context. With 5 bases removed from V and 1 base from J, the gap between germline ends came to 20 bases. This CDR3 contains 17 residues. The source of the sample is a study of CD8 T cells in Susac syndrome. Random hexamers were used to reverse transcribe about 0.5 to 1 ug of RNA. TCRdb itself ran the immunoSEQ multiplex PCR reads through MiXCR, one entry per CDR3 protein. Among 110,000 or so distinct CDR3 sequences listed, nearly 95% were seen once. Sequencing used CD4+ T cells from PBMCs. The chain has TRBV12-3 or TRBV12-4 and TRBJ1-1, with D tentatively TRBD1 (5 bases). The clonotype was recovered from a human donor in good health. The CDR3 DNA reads TGTGCCAGCAGTAACCCACGGGGGGGACTTCGGAACACTGAAGCTTTCTTT. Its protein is CASSNPRGGLRNTEAFF.